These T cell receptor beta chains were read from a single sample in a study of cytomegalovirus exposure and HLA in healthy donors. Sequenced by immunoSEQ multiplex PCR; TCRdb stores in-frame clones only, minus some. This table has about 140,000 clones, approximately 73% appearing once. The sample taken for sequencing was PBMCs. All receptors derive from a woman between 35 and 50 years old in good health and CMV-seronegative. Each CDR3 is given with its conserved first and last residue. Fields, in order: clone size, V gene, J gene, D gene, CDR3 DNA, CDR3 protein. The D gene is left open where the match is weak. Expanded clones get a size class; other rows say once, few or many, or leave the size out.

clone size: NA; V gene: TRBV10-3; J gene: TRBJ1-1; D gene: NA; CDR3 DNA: TGTGCCATCAGTGGGCAGGGCATGAACACTGAAGCTTTCTTT; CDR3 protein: CAISGQGMNTEAFF
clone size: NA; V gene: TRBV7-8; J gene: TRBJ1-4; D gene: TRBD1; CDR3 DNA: TGTGCCAGCAGCCAGACAGGGGATGAAAAACTGTTTTTT; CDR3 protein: CASSQTGDEKLFF
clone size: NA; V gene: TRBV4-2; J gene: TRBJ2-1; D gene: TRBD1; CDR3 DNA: TGTGCCAGCAGCTACGACAGGGGTAAGGAACATGAGCAGTTCTTC; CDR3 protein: CASSYDRGKEHEQFF
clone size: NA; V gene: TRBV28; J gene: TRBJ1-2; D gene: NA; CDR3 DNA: TGTGCCAGCAGAAAAGGGGCCAAGGGGGTTTATGGCTACACCTTC; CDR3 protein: CASRKGAKGVYGYTF
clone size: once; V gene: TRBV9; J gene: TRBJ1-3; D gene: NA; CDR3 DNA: TGTGCCAGCAGCCCTCACGGGTCCTCTGGAAACACCATATATTTT; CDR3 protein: CASSPHGSSGNTIYF
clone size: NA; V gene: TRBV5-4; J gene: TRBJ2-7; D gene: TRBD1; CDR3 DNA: TGTGCCAGCAGCTCCCGGGACAGTGCCTACGAGCAGTACTTC; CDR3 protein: CASSSRDSAYEQYF
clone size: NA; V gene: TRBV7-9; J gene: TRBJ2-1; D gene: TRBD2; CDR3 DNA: TGTGCCAGCAGCAAAGTAGCGGGGGGCAACAATGAGCAGTTCTTC; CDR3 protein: CASSKVAGGNNEQFF
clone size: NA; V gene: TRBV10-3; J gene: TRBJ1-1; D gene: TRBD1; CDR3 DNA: TGTGCCATCAGTGAGTCGTCACAGGGGTCCCCTGAAGCTTTCTTT; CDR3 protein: CAISESSQGSPEAFF
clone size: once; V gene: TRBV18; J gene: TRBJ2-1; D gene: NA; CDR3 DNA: TGTGCCAGCTCACCGTTCCAGGGGTCCTACAATGAGCAGTTCTTC; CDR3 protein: CASSPFQGSYNEQFF
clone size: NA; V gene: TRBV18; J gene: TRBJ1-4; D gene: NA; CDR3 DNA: TGTGCCAGCTCACCAGGACAACTTGCAACTAATGAAAAACTGTTTTTT; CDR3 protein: CASSPGQLATNEKLFF
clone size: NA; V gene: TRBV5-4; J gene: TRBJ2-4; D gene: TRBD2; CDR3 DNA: TGTGCCAGCAGCTTGGCGGGGGGAGGGACCAAAAACATTCAGTACTTC; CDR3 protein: CASSLAGGGTKNIQYF
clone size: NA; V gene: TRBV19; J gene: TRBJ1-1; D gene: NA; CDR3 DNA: TGTGCCAGTAGTATTGGAGGGGTGAGCACTGAAGCTTTCTTT; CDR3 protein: CASSIGGVSTEAFF
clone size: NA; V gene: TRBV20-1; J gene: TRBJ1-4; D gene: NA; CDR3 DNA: TGCAGTGCTAGTAGTAATGAAAAACTGTTTTTT; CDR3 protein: CSASSNEKLFF
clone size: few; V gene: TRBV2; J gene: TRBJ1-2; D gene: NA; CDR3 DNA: TGTGCCAGCATACTCCAGGGCCATAACTATGGCTACACCTTC; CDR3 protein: CASILQGHNYGYTF
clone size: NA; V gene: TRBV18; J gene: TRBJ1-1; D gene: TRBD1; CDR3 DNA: TGTGCCAGCTCACCTGCGGCAGGGGGAGTGAAAACTGAAGCTTTCTTT; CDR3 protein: CASSPAAGGVKTEAFF
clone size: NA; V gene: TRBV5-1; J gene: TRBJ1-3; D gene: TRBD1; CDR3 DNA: TGCGCCAGCAGCTTACAGGGGGCGTTCGGAAACACCATATATTTT; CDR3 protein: CASSLQGAFGNTIYF
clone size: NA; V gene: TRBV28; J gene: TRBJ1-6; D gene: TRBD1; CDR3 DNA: TGTGCCAGCTCCTACTACAGGGGCTTAGGTTCACCCCTCCACTTT; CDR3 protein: CASSYYRGLGSPLHF
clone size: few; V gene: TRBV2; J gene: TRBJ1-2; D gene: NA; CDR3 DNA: TGTGCCAGCAGTAGGGACATCAACTATGGCTACACCTTC; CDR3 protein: CASSRDINYGYTF
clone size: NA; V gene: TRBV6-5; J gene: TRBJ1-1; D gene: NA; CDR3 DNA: TGTGCCAGCAGCTGGGGACGGACTATGAACACTGAAGCTTTCTTT; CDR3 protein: CASSWGRTMNTEAFF
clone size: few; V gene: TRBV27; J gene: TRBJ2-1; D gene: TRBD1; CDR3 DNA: TGTGCCAGCAGTTCAGAGACAGGGAATGAGCAGTTCTTC; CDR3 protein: CASSSETGNEQFF
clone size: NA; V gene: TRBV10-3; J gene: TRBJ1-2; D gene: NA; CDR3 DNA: TGTGCCATCAGTGAGTCAGAAGGGCGGGGTAACTATGGCTACACCTTC; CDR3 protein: CAISESEGRGNYGYTF
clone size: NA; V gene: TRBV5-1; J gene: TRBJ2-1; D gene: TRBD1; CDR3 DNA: TGCGCCAGCAGCCCACAGGGGTCTGAGCAGTTCTTC; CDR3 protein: CASSPQGSEQFF
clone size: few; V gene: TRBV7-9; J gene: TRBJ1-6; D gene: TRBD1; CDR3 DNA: TGTTCCAGCAGCTTAGCAACAGGGGGCAATTCACCCCTCCACTTT; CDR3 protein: CSSSLATGGNSPLHF
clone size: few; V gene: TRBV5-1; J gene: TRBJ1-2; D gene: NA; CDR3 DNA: TGCGCCAGCAGCTTGGACAGATCCGGCAATGGCTACACCTTC; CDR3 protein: CASSLDRSGNGYTF
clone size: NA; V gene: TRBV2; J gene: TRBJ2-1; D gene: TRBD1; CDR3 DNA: TGTGCCAGCAGTCCGATCGGACAGGGGGTTGGTGAGCAGTTCTTC; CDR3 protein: CASSPIGQGVGEQFF
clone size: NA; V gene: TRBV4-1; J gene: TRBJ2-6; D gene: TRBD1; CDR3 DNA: TGCGCCAGCAGCCCGCGACAGGGGAGCTCTGGGGCCAACGTCCTGACTTTC; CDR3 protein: CASSPRQGSSGANVLTF
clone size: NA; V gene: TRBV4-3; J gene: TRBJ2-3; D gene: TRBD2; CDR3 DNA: TGCGCCAGCAGCCACGGGACTAGCGGGCGGTCAGGCGCAGATACGCAGTATTTT; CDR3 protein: CASSHGTSGRSGADTQYF
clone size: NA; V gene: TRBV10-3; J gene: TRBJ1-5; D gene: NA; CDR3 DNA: TGTGCCATCAGTGAGGGACAATCGGGTCAGCCCCAGCATTTT; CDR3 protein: CAISEGQSGQPQHF
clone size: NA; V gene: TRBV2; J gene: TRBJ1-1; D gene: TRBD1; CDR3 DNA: TGTGCCAGCAGTTACGACAGGGAATCCTTCTTT; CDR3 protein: CASSYDRESFF
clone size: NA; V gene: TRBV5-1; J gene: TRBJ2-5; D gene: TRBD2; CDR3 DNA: TGCGCCAGCAGTGAAGGGACTAGCGGGGACTGGGGGGAGACCCAGTACTTC; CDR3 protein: CASSEGTSGDWGETQYF